These 29 T cell receptor beta chains came from one sample sequenced in a study of regulatory T cells in long-lasting Graves disease. According to the study, TCR beta libraries were built with iRepertoire HTBI primers and CDR3-region Arm-PCR. TCRdb used MiXCR to reprocess the multiplex PCR reads, holding one entry per CDR3 protein. The sample shows about 470,000 distinct CDR3 sequences, 20% to 25% of them seen only once. Time point defined: persistent/refractory GD, antithyroid drugs over 5 years with positive TRAb. Following extraction of RNA from PBMCs, that RNA was used to make the TCR library. The material sequenced was peripheral blood mononuclear cells (PBMCs), taken when the disease was refractory, from a patient treated with antithyroid drugs. The receptor set was obtained from a female donor with Graves disease.

This chain joins TRBV3-1 and TRBJ2-2; TRBD1 matches at 7 bases. There are 16 residues in the CDR3. The germline CDR1 and CDR2 sequences are LGHDT and YNNKEL (reference sequence). Losses at the gene ends were 3 bases for V and 1 base for J; bases not matched to a gene: 5. In DNA, the CDR3 is TGTGCCAGCAGCCATTCACGGACAGGGAACACCGGGGAGCTGTTTTTT. Translating it yields CASSHSRTGNTGELFF.

Many counts were recorded for this clonotype. This chain connects TRBV28 to TRBJ2-7; TRBD2 matches at 10 bases. The trim removed 6 bases at V and 5 bases at J, leaving 13 bases unmatched. The CDR3 runs 16 residues. CDR1 MDHEN and CDR2 SYDVKM come from the germline V gene. CDR3 residues: CASRGPSGSGKDEQYF. DNA of the CDR3: TGTGCCAGCAGGGGCCCTAGCGGGAGCGGGAAGGACGAGCAGTACTTC.

This clonotype was picked up many times. The chain is built from TRBV12-3 or TRBV12-4 and TRBJ2-7, with 9 nucleotides matching TRBD2. Trimming removed 7 bases from V and 3 bases from J; junction bases left unmatched: 10. The CDR3 loop spans 15 amino acids. The CDR3 loop is CASTDKEREDYEQYF. The CDR3 coding sequence is TGTGCCAGCACCGACAAGGAGCGGGAGGACTACGAGCAGTACTTC.

The J gene is TRBJ2-3, the V gene TRBV5-4; either TRBD1 or TRBD2 may fit D (5 bases each). V lost 0 bases to trimming and J lost 1 base, with 6 bases between them. The CDR3 runs 14 residues. Per the germline V gene, CDR1 is SGHNT and CDR2 is YYREEE (reference sequence). The CDR3 sequence: CASSLGDGTDTQYF. The CDR3, as DNA: TGTGCCAGCAGCTTGGGGGACGGCACAGATACGCAGTATTTT.

V gene TRBV5-1 combines with J gene TRBJ2-5, with 8 bases fitting TRBD2. In germline, CDR1 is SGHRS, CDR2 YFSETQ. This CDR3 contains 17 residues. V was pared by 4 bases and J by 1 base, with 12 bases of the junction left unmatched. The CDR3 here is CASSRKLAVGFQETQYF. As DNA, the CDR3 is TGCGCCAGCAGCCGAAAACTAGCGGTAGGGTTCCAAGAGACCCAGTACTTC.

The chain uses TRBV7-9 and TRBJ2-7, with 9 bases aligning to TRBD1. Germline V gene data show CDR1 as SEHNR and CDR2 as FQNEAQ (reference sequence). The V gene end was trimmed by 2 bases and the J gene end by 5 bases; junction bases not matched to a gene: 7. CDR3 length: 15 residues. The chain's CDR3 is CASSLTGTGWHEQYF. The DNA for the CDR3 is TGTGCCAGCAGCTTAACCGGGACAGGGTGGCACGAGCAGTACTTC.

This clonotype was seen a few times. V is TRBV5-1 and J is TRBJ2-7; D might be TRBD1 (6 bases). This CDR3 region has 14 residues. V dropped 0 bases and J dropped 5 bases, with 12 bases sitting between them. Germline V lookup: CDR1 SGHRS, CDR2 YFSETQ. The CDR3 DNA reads as TGCGCCAGCAGCTTGGGGGACACCGGTCACGAGCAGTACTTC. Translating it yields CASSLGDTGHEQYF. Filled out from reference TRBV5-1 and TRBJ2-7, the complete variable domain reads KAGVTQTPRYLIKTRGQQVTLSCSPISGHRSVSWYQQTPGQGLQFLFEYFSETQRNKGNFPGRFSGRQFSNSRSEMNVSTLELGDSALYLCASSLGDTGHEQYFGPGTRLTVT.

In regard to this clonotype: A clone one base away is much larger, so this may be a read error. The rearrangement joins TRBV12-3 or TRBV12-4 to TRBJ1-5; D is perhaps TRBD1 (5 bases). Between the trimmed V and J ends, which lost 4 bases and 6 bases, there was a span of 16 bases. The CDR3 loop spans 15 amino acids. In nucleotides, the CDR3 is TGTGCCAGCAGTTCGGGGGACGGGAAGGGTCAGCCCCAGCATTTT. Protein: CASSSGDGKGQPQHF.

This clonotype was detected many times. CDR3 in amino acids: CASTTSWGTSYGNTIYF. The DNA of the CDR3 is TGTGCCAGCACCACCTCCTGGGGCACTTCCTATGGAAACACCATATATTTT. The rearrangement links TRBV11-2 to TRBJ1-3, with D perhaps TRBD1 (5 bases). CDR3 size: 17 residues. V dropped 7 bases and J dropped 3 bases, with 22 bases sitting between them. Germline V lookup: CDR1 SGHAT, CDR2 FQNNGV.

The chain couples TRBV24-1 to TRBJ2-5; D is possibly TRBD2 (6 bases). V lost 2 bases and J lost 7, with 16 bases in between. Germline CDR1 reads KGHDR; CDR2 reads SFDVKD. The CDR3 is 15 residues long. The CDR3 protein is CATSDYNDPGRTQYF. Written as DNA, the CDR3 is TGTGCCACCAGTGATTACAACGACCCCGGGAGGACCCAGTACTTC.

This clonotype was detected only a few times. Here the CDR3 reads CASSGWRINIQYF. Written as DNA, the CDR3 is TGTGCCAGCAGCGGCTGGAGAATAAACATTCAGTACTTC. The chain uses TRBV2 and TRBJ2-4, with D unclear. The CDR3 sequence is 13 residues long. Trimming shortened V by 6 bases and J by 6 bases, and 12 bases separated the two germline ends. Germline-derived CDR1 and CDR2 are SNHLY and FYNNEI.

This chain connects TRBV6-1 to TRBJ2-3; D is undetermined. The CDR3 spans 16 residues. Trimming removed 4 bases from V and 4 bases from J, with 18 bases in between. Germline V CDR1 and CDR2: MNHNS, SASEGT. In DNA, the CDR3 is TGTGCCAGCAGTGCCCGAAGGGCTAGTTACGCAGATACGCAGTATTTT. This translates into CASSARRASYADTQYF.

The CDR3 sequence: CASSLLAANYGYTF. The CDR3 bases are TGTGCCAGCAGCTTACTGGCTGCGAACTATGGCTACACCTTC. The V call is TRBV7-9, the J call TRBJ1-2, with no clear D. This CDR3 is 14 amino acids long. Germline V lookup: CDR1 SEHNR, CDR2 FQNEAQ (reference sequence). Between the trimmed V and J ends, which lost 2 bases and 2 bases, there was a span of 9 bases.

This sequence joins TRBV4-1 and TRBJ1-5; D ambiguous. The CDR3 contains 15 residues. Trimming removed 5 bases from V and 0 bases from J, with 11 bases in between. Germline V gene data show CDR1 as MGHRA and CDR2 as YSYEKL. The CDR3 DNA reads as TGCGCCAGCAGCTCTCAGGAACATAGCAATCAGCCCCAGCATTTT. Translation gives CASSSQEHSNQPQHF.

This clonotype has a handful of counts. The rearrangement uses TRBV5-1 and TRBJ1-1, with 7 bases identical to TRBD1. Germline V gene sequence: CDR1 SGHRS, CDR2 YFSETQ. CDR3 length: 18 residues. V lost 3 bases to trimming and J lost 3 bases; unmatched junction nucleotides: 17. DNA for the CDR3: TGCGCCAGCAGCTCGGGACAGAAGTCCGATGGAATGGACACTGAAGCTTTCTTT. As protein: CASSSGQKSDGMDTEAFF.

This clonotype was detected ten times or more. The chain combines TRBV29-1 with TRBJ2-7; 7 bases map to TRBD1. Germline V CDR1 and CDR2: SQVTM, ANQGSEA. The CDR3 length is 15 residues. V trimming: 6 bases; J trimming: 3 bases; junction bases outside the gene matches: 14. Written as DNA, the CDR3 is TGCAGCGTCCGCATATCGACAGGGTCTGGCTACGAGCAGTACTTC. Its translation is CSVRISTGSGYEQYF.

This clonotype was recorded a few times. The V gene is TRBV20-1, the J gene TRBJ1-1; D gene uncertain. The CDR3 is made up of 14 amino acids. CDR1 and CDR2 (germline): DFQATT, SNEGSKA (reference sequence). Trimming shortened V by 2 bases and J by 1 base, and 11 bases separated the two germline ends. The CDR3 here is CSARLDYGNTEAFF. CDR3 DNA sequence: TGCAGTGCTAGACTGGATTACGGGAACACTGAAGCTTTCTTT.

This clonotype occurred a few times. The CDR3, as DNA: TGCAGCGGCGACCGGACAGCGGGCACTGAAGCTTTCTTT. The encoded protein is CSGDRTAGTEAFF. This chain uses TRBV29-1 with TRBJ1-1, with a tentative D call TRBD1 (6 bases). This CDR3 comprises 13 residues. V was shortened by 7 bases and J by 4 bases, with 16 bases between the two germline ends. Germline V gives CDR1 SQVTM, CDR2 ANQGSEA.

This clonotype was seen more than once but under ten times. CDR3 sequence (DNA): TGTGCCAGCAGTTACTCGAGTGCTAGCGGGGACTCCTACGAGCAGTACTTC. It codes for CASSYSSASGDSYEQYF. The chain recombines TRBV6-5 with TRBJ2-7; 9 bases are shared with TRBD2. The V gene's germline CDR1 is MNHEY and CDR2 SVGAGI. The CDR3 sequence is 17 residues long. Trimming at V came to 0 bases and at J to 0 bases, leaving 6 bases not matched to a gene.

The genes are TRBV4-1 and TRBJ1-1; perhaps TRBD1 as D (5 bases). This CDR3 contains 15 residues. The V gene lost 0 bases and the J gene lost 2 bases, with 10 bases spanning the gap. Looked up from germline, CDR1 is MGHRA and CDR2 is YSYEKL. The CDR3 DNA reads TGCGCCAGCAGCCAAGAAGGCAGGGTTAACACTGAAGCTTTCTTT. Translated, it gives CASSQEGRVNTEAFF.

This sequence joins TRBV9 and TRBJ1-1; weak D call: TRBD1 (5 bases). The CDR3 totals 16 residues. The V gene's germline CDR1 is SGDLS and CDR2 YYNGEE. The V end lost 0 bases, the J end lost 0 bases, and 12 bases lay between the germline ends. The CDR3 bases are TGTGCCAGCAGCGTAGTTAATCGGGGGGTGAACACTGAAGCTTTCTTT. It encodes CASSVVNRGVNTEAFF.

In its sample, this clonotype was seen many times. The chain is built from TRBV28 and TRBJ2-7; D not certain. In germline, CDR1 is MDHEN, CDR2 SYDVKM. This CDR3 comprises 13 residues. V lost 5 bases, J lost 2 bases, and 10 bases lay in between. CDR3 coding DNA: TGTGCCAGCAGTGAACCAGGTGCCTACGAGCAGTACTTC. Amino acid sequence: CASSEPGAYEQYF.

This clonotype was observed a handful of times. A single base separates this from a much larger clone, so it may be a read error. CDR3 residues: CASGGNTGELFF. The CDR3 DNA follows: TGTGCCAGCGGGGGGAACACCGGGGAGCTGTTTTTT. The chain employs TRBV11-2 and TRBJ2-2; D is tentatively TRBD1 or TRBD2 (5 bases each). Trimming cost V 8 bases and J 1 base, with 5 bases left between them. CDR3 length equals 12 residues. Germline V gene data show CDR1 as SGHAT and CDR2 as FQNNGV.

The table lists this clonotype with a few counts. The chain carries TRBV30 and TRBJ1-1; D is ambiguous. The CDR3 runs 14 residues. The V end lost 3 bases, the J end lost 1 base, and 12 bases lay between the germline ends. From germline, CDR1 is GTSNPN and CDR2 SVGIG (reference sequence). The CDR3 loop reads CAWSWGNRNTEAFF. The CDR3 nucleotides are TGTGCCTGGAGCTGGGGTAACAGGAACACTGAAGCTTTCTTT.

This clonotype showed up just a few times. V usage is TRBV7-8 and J usage is TRBJ1-5; the match to TRBD1 covers 8 bases. Per germline, CDR1 SGHVS and CDR2 FQNEAQ. V was pared by 4 bases and J by 6 bases, with 8 bases of the junction left unmatched. The CDR3 is made up of 15 amino acids. The DNA for the CDR3 is TGTGCCAGCAGCTCCCAGGGGGCGGAAAGTCAGCCCCAGCATTTT. Translating gives CASSSQGAESQPQHF.

The chain carries TRBV29-1 and TRBJ1-5; D unresolved. V lost 4 bases and J lost 1, with 5 bases in between. Germline CDR1 reads SQVTM; CDR2 reads ANQGSEA. The CDR3 sequence is 12 residues long. This CDR3 reads CSVGESNQPQHF. CDR3 DNA: TGCAGCGTTGGAGAAAGCAATCAGCCCCAGCATTTT.

This clonotype was counted a few times. The V call is TRBV19, the J call TRBJ1-2, with D maybe TRBD1 (5 bases). This CDR3 region has 15 residues. Germline V CDR1 and CDR2: LNHDA, SQIVND (reference sequence). V was pared by 5 bases and J by 5 bases, with 18 bases between. CDR3 region: CASSLYRDRYYGYTF. CDR3 DNA: TGTGCCAGTAGTCTATACCGGGACCGCTATTATGGCTACACCTTC.

The chain combines TRBV3-1 with TRBJ2-3; 8 positions agree with TRBD2. Germline V CDR1 and CDR2: LGHDT, YNNKEL (reference sequence). The CDR3 extends over 17 amino acids. V trimming: 3 bases; J trimming: 1 base; junction bases outside the gene matches: 9. CDR3 in amino acids: CASSHGGTSGRTDTQYF. The CDR3 DNA is TGTGCCAGCAGCCACGGGGGTACTAGCGGACGCACAGATACGCAGTATTTT.

This clonotype was counted many times. The rearrangement uses TRBV24-1 and TRBJ1-1; unclear D gene. This CDR3 comprises 11 residues. Germline-derived CDR1 and CDR2 are KGHDR and SFDVKD. With 2 bases removed from V and 6 bases from J, the gap between germline ends came to 3 bases. The CDR3 nucleotides are TGTGCCACCAGTGATTCGTCTGAAGCTTTCTTT. Amino acid sequence: CATSDSSEAFF.